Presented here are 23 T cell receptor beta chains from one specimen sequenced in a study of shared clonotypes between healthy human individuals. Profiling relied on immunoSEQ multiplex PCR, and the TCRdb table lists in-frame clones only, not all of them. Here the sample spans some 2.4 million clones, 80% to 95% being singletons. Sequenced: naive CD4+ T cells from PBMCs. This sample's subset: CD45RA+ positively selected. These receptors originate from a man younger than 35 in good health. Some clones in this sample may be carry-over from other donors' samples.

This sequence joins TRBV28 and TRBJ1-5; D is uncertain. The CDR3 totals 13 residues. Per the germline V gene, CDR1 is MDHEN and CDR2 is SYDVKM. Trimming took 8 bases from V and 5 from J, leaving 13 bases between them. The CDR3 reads CASARVNYQPQHF. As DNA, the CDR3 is TGTGCCAGCGCGAGGGTTAACTATCAGCCCCAGCATTTT.

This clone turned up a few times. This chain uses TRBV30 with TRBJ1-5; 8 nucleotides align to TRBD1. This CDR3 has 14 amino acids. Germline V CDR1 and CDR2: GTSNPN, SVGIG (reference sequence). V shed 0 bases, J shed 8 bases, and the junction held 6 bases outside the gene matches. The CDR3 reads CAWSVRQGREPQHF. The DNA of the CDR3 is TGTGCCTGGAGTGTACGACAGGGGAGGGAGCCCCAGCATTTT.

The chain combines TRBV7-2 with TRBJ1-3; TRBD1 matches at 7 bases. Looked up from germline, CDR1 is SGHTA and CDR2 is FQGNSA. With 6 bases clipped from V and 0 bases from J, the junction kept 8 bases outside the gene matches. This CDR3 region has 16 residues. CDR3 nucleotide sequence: TGTGCCAGCAGTCCCGGGACAGCGACCTCTGGAAACACCATATATTTT. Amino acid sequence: CASSPGTATSGNTIYF.

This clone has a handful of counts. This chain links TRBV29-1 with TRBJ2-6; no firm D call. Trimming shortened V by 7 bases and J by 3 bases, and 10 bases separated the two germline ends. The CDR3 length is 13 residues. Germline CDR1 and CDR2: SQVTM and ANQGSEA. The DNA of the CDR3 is TGCAGCGCACGCACGAGTGGGGCCAACGTCCTGACTTTC. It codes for CSARTSGANVLTF.

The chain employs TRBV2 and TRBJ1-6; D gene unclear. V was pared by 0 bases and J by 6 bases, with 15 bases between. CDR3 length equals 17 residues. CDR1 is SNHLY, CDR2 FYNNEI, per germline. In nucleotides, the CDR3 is TGTGCCAGCAGTGAAGCGCTTCGGCGATTACTTAATTCACCCCTCCACTTT. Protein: CASSEALRRLLNSPLHF.

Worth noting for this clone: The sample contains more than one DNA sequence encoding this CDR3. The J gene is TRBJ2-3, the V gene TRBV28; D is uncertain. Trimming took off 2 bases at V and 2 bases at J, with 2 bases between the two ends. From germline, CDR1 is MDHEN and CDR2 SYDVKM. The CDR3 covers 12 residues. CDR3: CASSLLTDTQYF. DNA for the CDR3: TGTGCCAGCAGTTTACTCACAGATACGCAGTATTTT.

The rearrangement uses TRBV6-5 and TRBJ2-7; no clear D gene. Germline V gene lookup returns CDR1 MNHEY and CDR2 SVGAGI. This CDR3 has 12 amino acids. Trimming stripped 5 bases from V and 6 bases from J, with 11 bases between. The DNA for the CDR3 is TGTGCCAGCAGTAAGTCTTCGGGCGAGCAGTACTTC. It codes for CASSKSSGEQYF.

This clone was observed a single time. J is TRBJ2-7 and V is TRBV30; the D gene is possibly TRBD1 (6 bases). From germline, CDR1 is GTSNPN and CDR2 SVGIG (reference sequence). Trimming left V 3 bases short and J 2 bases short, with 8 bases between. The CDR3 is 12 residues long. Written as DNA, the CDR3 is TGTGCCTGGAGCGGACAGCCCTACGAGCAGTACTTC. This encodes CAWSGQPYEQYF. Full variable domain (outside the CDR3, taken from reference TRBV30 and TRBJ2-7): SQTIHQWPATLVQPVGSPLSLECTVEGTSNPNLYWYRQAAGRGLQLLFYSVGIGQISSEVPQNLSASRPQDRQFILSSKKLLLSDSGFYLCAWSGQPYEQYFGPGTRLTVT.

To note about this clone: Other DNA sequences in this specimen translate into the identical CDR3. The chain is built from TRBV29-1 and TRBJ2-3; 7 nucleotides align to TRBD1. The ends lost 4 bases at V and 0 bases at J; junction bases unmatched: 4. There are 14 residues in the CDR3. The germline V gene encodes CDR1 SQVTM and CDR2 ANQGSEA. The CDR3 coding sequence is TGCAGCGTTGTTGGGACAGCTAGCACAGATACGCAGTATTTT. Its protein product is CSVVGTASTDTQYF.

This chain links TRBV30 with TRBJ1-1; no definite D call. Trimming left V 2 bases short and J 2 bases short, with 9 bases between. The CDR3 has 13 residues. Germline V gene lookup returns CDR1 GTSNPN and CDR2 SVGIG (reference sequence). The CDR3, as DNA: TGTGCCTGGAGTCATTCCAGAAACACTGAAGCTTTCTTT. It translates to CAWSHSRNTEAFF.

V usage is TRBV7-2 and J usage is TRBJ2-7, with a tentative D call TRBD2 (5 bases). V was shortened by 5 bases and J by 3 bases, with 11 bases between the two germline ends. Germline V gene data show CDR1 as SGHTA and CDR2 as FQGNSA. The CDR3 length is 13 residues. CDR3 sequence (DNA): TGTGCCAGCAGCCAGCTCACTAGCTACGAGCAGTACTTC. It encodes CASSQLTSYEQYF.

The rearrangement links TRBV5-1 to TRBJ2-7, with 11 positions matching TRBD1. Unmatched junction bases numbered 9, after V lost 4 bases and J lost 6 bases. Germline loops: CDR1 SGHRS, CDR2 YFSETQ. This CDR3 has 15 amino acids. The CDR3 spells CASSAGTGGNGEQYF. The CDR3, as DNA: TGCGCCAGCAGCGCGGGGACAGGGGGGAACGGCGAGCAGTACTTC.

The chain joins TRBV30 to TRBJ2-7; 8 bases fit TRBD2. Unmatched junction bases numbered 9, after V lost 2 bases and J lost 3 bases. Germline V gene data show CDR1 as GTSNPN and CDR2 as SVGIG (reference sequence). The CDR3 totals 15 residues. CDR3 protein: CAWSFSGAGIYEQYF. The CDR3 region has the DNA TGTGCCTGGAGTTTTAGCGGGGCTGGGATCTACGAGCAGTACTTC. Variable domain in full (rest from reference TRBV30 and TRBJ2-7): SQTIHQWPATLVQPVGSPLSLECTVEGTSNPNLYWYRQAAGRGLQLLFYSVGIGQISSEVPQNLSASRPQDRQFILSSKKLLLSDSGFYLCAWSFSGAGIYEQYFGPGTRLTVT.

The CDR3 nucleotides are TGTGCCAGCAGTGACCCGACCGATAGAAGCAAGTTCTTC. Translating gives CASSDPTDRSKFF. The rearrangement uses TRBV25-1 and TRBJ2-1; no reliable D call. The V gene's germline CDR1 is MGHDK and CDR2 SYGVNS. V dropped 3 bases and J dropped 14 bases, with 17 bases sitting between them. This CDR3 comprises 13 residues. Variable domain in full (rest from reference TRBV25-1 and TRBJ2-1): EADIYQTPRYLVIGTGKKITLECSQTMGHDKMYWYQQDPGMELHLIHYSYGVNSTEKGDLSSESTVSRIRTEHFPLTLESARPSHTSQYLCASSDPTDRSKFFGPGTRLTVL.

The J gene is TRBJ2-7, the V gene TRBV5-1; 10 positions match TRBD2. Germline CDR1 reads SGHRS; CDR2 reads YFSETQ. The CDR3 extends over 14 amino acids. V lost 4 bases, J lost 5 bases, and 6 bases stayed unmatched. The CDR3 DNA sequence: TGCGCCAGCAGCCTACCAGCGGGAGGGGACGAGCAGTACTTC. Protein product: CASSLPAGGDEQYF.

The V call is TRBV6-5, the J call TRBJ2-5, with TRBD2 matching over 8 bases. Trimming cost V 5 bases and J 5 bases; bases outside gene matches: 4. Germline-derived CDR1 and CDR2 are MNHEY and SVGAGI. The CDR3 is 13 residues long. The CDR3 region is CASSRAGEETQYF. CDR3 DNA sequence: TGTGCCAGCAGTAGAGCGGGAGAGGAGACCCAGTACTTC.

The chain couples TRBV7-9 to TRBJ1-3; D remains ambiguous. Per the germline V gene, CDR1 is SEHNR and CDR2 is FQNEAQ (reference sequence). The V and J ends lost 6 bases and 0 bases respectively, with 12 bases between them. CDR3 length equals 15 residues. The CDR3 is CASSSPGSSGNTIYF. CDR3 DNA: TGTGCCAGCAGTTCTCCGGGGAGCTCTGGAAACACCATATATTTT.

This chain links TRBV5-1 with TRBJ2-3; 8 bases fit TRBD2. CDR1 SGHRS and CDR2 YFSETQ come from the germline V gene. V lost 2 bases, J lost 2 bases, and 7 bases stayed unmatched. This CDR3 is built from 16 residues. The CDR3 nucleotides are TGCGCCAGCAGCTTAACTAGCGGACCTACCACAGATACGCAGTATTTT. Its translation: CASSLTSGPTTDTQYF.

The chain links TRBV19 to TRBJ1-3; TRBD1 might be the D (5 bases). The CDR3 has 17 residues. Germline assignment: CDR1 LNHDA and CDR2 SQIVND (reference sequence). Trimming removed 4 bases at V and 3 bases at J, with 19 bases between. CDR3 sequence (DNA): TGTGCCAGTAGTACCCTGGGACTGCGCTCTCTTGGAAACACCATATATTTT. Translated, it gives CASSTLGLRSLGNTIYF.

The CDR3 loop is CASSQEMGLGSAFHEQYF. As DNA, the CDR3 is TGCGCCAGCAGCCAAGAAATGGGACTAGGTTCGGCCTTCCACGAGCAGTACTTC. The chain couples TRBV4-1 to TRBJ2-7; 8 bases align to TRBD2. V was pared by 0 bases and J by 5 bases, with 15 bases of the junction left unmatched. The CDR3 covers 18 residues. In germline, CDR1 is MGHRA, CDR2 YSYEKL.

Here the CDR3 reads CASSKVTPGVGTDTQYF. The CDR3 DNA reads TGTGCCAGCAGCAAAGTCACCCCGGGAGTGGGGACAGATACGCAGTATTTT. This rearrangement joins TRBV21-1 to TRBJ2-3; TRBD2, the table's D call, was not compared with the DNA. TRBV21-1 is annotated as a pseudogene. CDR3 length: 17 residues.

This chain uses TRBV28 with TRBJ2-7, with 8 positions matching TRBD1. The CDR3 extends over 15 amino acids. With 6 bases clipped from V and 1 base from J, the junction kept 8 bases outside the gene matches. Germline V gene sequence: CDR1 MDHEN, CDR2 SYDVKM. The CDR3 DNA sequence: TGTGCCAGCAGCCTACAGGGGGTCATATCCTACGAGCAGTACTTC. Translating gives CASSLQGVISYEQYF.

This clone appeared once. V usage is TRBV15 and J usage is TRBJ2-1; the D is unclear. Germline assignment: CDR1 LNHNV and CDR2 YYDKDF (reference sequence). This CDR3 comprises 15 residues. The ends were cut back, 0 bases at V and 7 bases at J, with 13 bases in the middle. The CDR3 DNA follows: TGTGCCACCAGCAGAGATCTCGAGACGTGGAATGAGCAGTTCTTC. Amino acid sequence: CATSRDLETWNEQFF.